These 14 T cell receptor beta chains share one sample of origin, sequenced in a study of T cell responses to AZD1222 COVID-19 vaccine. Assay: immunoSEQ multiplex PCR; the TCRdb copy retains only in-frame clones and omits some. The sample shows about 84,000 clones, approximately 83% of them seen only once. The material sequenced was peripheral blood, taken 28 days after the second AZD1222 dose. Source of these receptors: an adult who received the AZD1222 COVID-19 vaccine.

This chain connects TRBV4-2 to TRBJ1-3; D is unresolved. The CDR3 runs 15 residues. The V gene's germline CDR1 is LGHNA and CDR2 YNFKEQ. The ends were cut back, 1 base at V and 3 bases at J, with 10 bases in the middle. CDR3 nucleotides: TGTGCCAGCAGCCAAGTGGCACAGTATGGAAACACCATATATTTT. Translation: CASSQVAQYGNTIYF.

This chain uses TRBV13 with TRBJ2-1; TRBD2 is a possible D gene (6 bases). The V and J ends lost 4 bases and 3 bases respectively, with 13 bases between them. This CDR3 region has 15 residues. Germline V gene data show CDR1 as PRHDT and CDR2 as FYEKMQ (reference sequence). CDR3 loop: CASSSRGGFYNEQFF. The CDR3 DNA reads as TGTGCCAGCAGCTCCCGGGGAGGTTTCTACAATGAGCAGTTCTTC.

Only one count was recorded for this clone. The chain uses TRBV18 and TRBJ2-6, with TRBD1 as a possible D gene (6 bases). The germline CDR1 and CDR2 sequences are KGHSH and LQKENI. Trimming cost V 0 bases and J 1 base, with 10 bases left between them. The CDR3 contains 17 residues. The CDR3 DNA reads as TGTGCCAGCTCACCACCGCAGGGGACATCTGGGGCCAACGTCCTGACTTTC. As protein: CASSPPQGTSGANVLTF.

A single count supports this clone. The genes are TRBV6-5 and TRBJ1-5; weak D call: TRBD1 (6 bases). The CDR3 has 15 residues. V was cut by 7 bases and J by 1 base, with 14 bases left in between. From germline, CDR1 is MNHEY and CDR2 SVGAGI. The CDR3 nucleotides read TGTGCCAGCACAGTCGGGGGCAGGAGCAATCAGCCCCAGCATTTT. This gives the protein CASTVGGRSNQPQHF.

The chain employs TRBV28 and TRBJ2-7, with D maybe TRBD1 (6 bases). Germline V gene data show CDR1 as MDHEN and CDR2 as SYDVKM. V was pared by 1 base and J by 4 bases, with 11 bases between. The CDR3 contains 14 residues. The DNA of the CDR3 is TGTGCCAGCAGTTTATTACAGGGTGTTTACGAGCAGTACTTC. Residues: CASSLLQGVYEQYF.

The chain recombines TRBV3-1 (or the pseudogene TRBV3-2) with TRBJ1-1; a weak D match, TRBD1 (5 bases). Trimming shortened V by 2 bases and J by 8 bases, and 12 bases separated the two germline ends. In germline, CDR1 is LGHDT, CDR2 YNNKEL (reference sequence). CDR3 length equals 13 residues. The DNA of the CDR3 is TGTGCCAGCAGCCAAAGGGACGGAATGGAAGCTTTCTTT. It is translated as CASSQRDGMEAFF.

V usage is TRBV4-2 and J usage is TRBJ1-2; no firm D call. The CDR3 has 13 amino acids. V lost 0 bases and J 8 bases, leaving 10 bases between the germline ends. Germline lookup yields CDR1 LGHNA and CDR2 YNFKEQ. As DNA, the CDR3 is TGTGCCAGCAGCCAAGAACACCGGGGAGGCTACACCTTC. Translated: CASSQEHRGGYTF.

The J gene is TRBJ1-2, the V gene TRBV30; D remains unclear. V was trimmed by 1 base and J by 4 bases, leaving 25 bases between them. The CDR3 has 18 amino acids. CDR1 is GTSNPN and CDR2 is SVGIG in the germline V gene (reference sequence). CDR3 sequence (DNA): TGTGCCTGGAGTGGTAACTATGGACGGAGAGATTTCTCCTATGGCTACACCTTC. Translated: CAWSGNYGRRDFSYGYTF.

The gene calls are TRBV19 and TRBJ2-7; 9 bases are a match to TRBD2. This CDR3 region has 17 residues. Germline trimming cut 2 bases from V and 1 base from J; bases unmatched to any gene: 9. The germline gives CDR1 LNHDA, CDR2 SQIVND (reference sequence). As DNA, the CDR3 is TGTGCCAGTAGTATACAGCTAGCGGGGACAACTTCCTACGAGCAGTACTTC. This gives the protein CASSIQLAGTTSYEQYF.

This sequence joins TRBV14 and TRBJ2-4; TRBD2 might be the D (6 bases). CDR1 and CDR2 (germline): SGHDN, FVKESK. V lost 6 bases to trimming and J lost 0 bases, with 15 bases between them. The CDR3 is made up of 16 amino acids. CDR3 region: CASSHSGLLAKNIQYF. In nucleotides, the CDR3 is TGTGCCAGCAGTCACTCCGGACTACTAGCCAAAAACATTCAGTACTTC.

This rearrangement joins TRBV2 to TRBJ2-1; possibly TRBD1 for D (8 bases). CDR1 is SNHLY, CDR2 FYNNEI, per germline. V shed 7 bases and J shed 7 bases, with 17 bases lying between them. The CDR3 runs to 14 residues. CDR3 bases: TGTGCCAGCAAGGGGGGGACAGGTCAAAATGAGCAGTTCTTC. Translating gives CASKGGTGQNEQFF.

In its sample, this clone was seen once. The chain carries TRBV18 and TRBJ1-1; 8 nucleotides match TRBD1. With V trimmed by 3 bases and J by 11 bases, 5 bases remained unmatched. CDR1 and CDR2 (germline): KGHSH, LQKENI. The CDR3 covers 12 residues. CDR3: CASSPGQADAFF. The CDR3 DNA reads TGTGCCAGCTCACCGGGACAGGCGGATGCTTTCTTT.

The table lists this clone with a count of one. The gene calls are TRBV7-9 and TRBJ2-3; tentative D call: TRBD2 (6 bases). The CDR3 sequence is 17 residues long. Trimming removed 5 bases from V and 0 bases from J, with 18 bases in between. The germline V gene encodes CDR1 SEHNR and CDR2 FQNEAQ (reference sequence). The CDR3 nucleotides read TGTGCCAGCAGCCAAGGACCCGGGGGACCAAGCACAGATACGCAGTATTTT. Its protein product is CASSQGPGGPSTDTQYF.

A remark on this clone: Other DNA sequences in the sample encode the same CDR3. The chain combines TRBV7-9 with TRBJ1-3; D is ambiguous. V was clipped by 2 bases and J by 4 bases, with 3 bases between them. The CDR3 totals 12 residues. Germline V lookup: CDR1 SEHNR, CDR2 FQNEAQ (reference sequence). CDR3 nucleotides: TGTGCCAGCAGCTTAACCGGAAACACCATATATTTT. Amino acid sequence: CASSLTGNTIYF. The entire variable domain, with the rest obtained from reference TRBV7-9 and TRBJ1-3, is as follows: DTGVSQNPRHKITKRGQNVTFRCDPISEHNRLYWYRQTLGQGPEFLTYFQNEAQLEKSRLLSDRFSAERPKGSFSTLEIQRTEQGDSAMYLCASSLTGNTIYFGEGSWLTVV.